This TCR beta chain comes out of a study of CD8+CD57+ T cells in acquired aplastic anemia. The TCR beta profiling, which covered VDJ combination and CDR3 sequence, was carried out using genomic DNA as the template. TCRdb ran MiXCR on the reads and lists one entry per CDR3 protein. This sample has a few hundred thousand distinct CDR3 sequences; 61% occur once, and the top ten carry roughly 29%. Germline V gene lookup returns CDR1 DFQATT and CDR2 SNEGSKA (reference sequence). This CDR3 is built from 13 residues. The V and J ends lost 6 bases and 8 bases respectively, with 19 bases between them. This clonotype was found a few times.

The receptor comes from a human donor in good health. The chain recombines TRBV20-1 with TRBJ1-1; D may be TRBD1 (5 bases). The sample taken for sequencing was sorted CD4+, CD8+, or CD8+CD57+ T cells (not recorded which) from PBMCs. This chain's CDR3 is CSAATGVEIEAFF. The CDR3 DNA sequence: TGCAGTGCAGCCACAGGTGTCGAGATCGAAGCTTTCTTT.